Listed here are 20 T cell receptor beta chains from one sample, sequenced in a study of CD8 T cell repertoires and HIV-1 epitope variants. Their cognate antigens are unknown. Profiling relied on immunoSEQ multiplex PCR, and the TCRdb table lists in-frame clones only, not all of them. The sample holds almost 4,500 clones; about two thirds are singletons and the top ten take 35% to 50%. Sequencing was done on a sample of cultured CD8+ T cells derived from PBMCs. All receptors come from a male donor with HIV.

CDR3 sequence: CASSLAEDRAGNTIYF. In DNA form, the CDR3 reads TGTGCCAGCAGCTTAGCGGAAGACAGGGCGGGAAACACCATATATTTT. This sequence joins TRBV7-6 and TRBJ1-3; 7 nucleotides agree with TRBD1. The CDR3 sequence is 16 residues long. Germline V CDR1 and CDR2: SGHVS, FNYEAQ. Trimming took 0 bases from V and 4 from J; bases not matched to a gene: 6.

This sequence joins TRBV4-1 and TRBJ1-2, with unresolved D. Trimming pared 0 bases from V and 10 bases from J, leaving 6 bases between. This CDR3 is built from 11 residues. Germline CDR1 is MGHRA and CDR2 is YSYEKL. DNA of the CDR3: TGCGCCAGCAGCCAAGATCTCGACTACACCTTC. This codes for CASSQDLDYTF.

V is TRBV13 and J is TRBJ2-2; a weak D match, TRBD1 (6 bases). Germline CDR1 is PRHDT and CDR2 is FYEKMQ (reference sequence). This CDR3 region has 17 residues. Trimming stripped 3 bases from V and 7 bases from J, with 21 bases between. The CDR3 nucleotides are TGTGCCAGCAGCTTTTCGGGCGAGGCAGGGGTTAACGGGGAGCTGTTTTTT. It is translated as CASSFSGEAGVNGELFF. The complete variable domain, with remaining parts taken from reference TRBV13 and TRBJ2-2, reads AAGVIQSPRHLIKEKRETATLKCYPIPRHDTVYWYQQGPGQDPQFLISFYEKMQSDKGSIPDRFSAQQFSDYHSELNMSSLELGDSALYFCASSFSGEAGVNGELFFGEGSRLTVL.

This clone has just a few counts. The chain has TRBV11-2 and TRBJ2-7; TRBD1 matches 9 bases. The CDR3 runs 13 residues. The trim removed 5 bases at V and 3 bases at J, leaving 2 bases unmatched. Germline V gene lookup returns CDR1 SGHAT and CDR2 FQNNGV. The CDR3 DNA follows: TGTGCCAGCAGCCCGGGACAGGGCTACGAGCAGTACTTC. Its translation is CASSPGQGYEQYF.

The rearrangement links TRBV2 to TRBJ2-7, with 11 bases fitting TRBD1. The germline CDR1 and CDR2 sequences are SNHLY and FYNNEI. V was pared by 0 bases and J by 7 bases, with 5 bases of the junction left unmatched. The CDR3 is 15 amino acids. CDR3: CASSEAGQGAWEQYF. As DNA, the CDR3 is TGTGCCAGCAGTGAAGCTGGACAGGGGGCGTGGGAGCAGTACTTC.

The chain employs TRBV10-2 and TRBJ1-1; D is unresolved. The CDR3 runs 14 residues. Germline loops: CDR1 WSHSY, CDR2 SAAADI. The germline V and J ends were trimmed by 1 base and 3 bases, with 9 bases remaining between them. The chain's CDR3 is CASSELELYTEAFF. Here the CDR3 DNA reads TGCGCCAGCAGTGAGTTGGAACTTTACACTGAAGCTTTCTTT.

The chain couples TRBV19 to TRBJ1-1; a weak D match, TRBD1 (6 bases). V was cut by 3 bases and J by 1 base, with 12 bases left in between. Germline CDR1 reads LNHDA; CDR2 reads SQIVND (reference sequence). The CDR3 is 15 residues long. The CDR3 protein is CASSMQTGQNTEAFF. Here the CDR3 DNA reads TGTGCCAGTAGTATGCAGACAGGCCAGAACACTGAAGCTTTCTTT.

The genes are TRBV4-1 and TRBJ1-2; D is uncertain. The CDR3 is 15 amino acids. Germline assignment: CDR1 MGHRA and CDR2 YSYEKL. V was clipped by 4 bases and J by 2 bases, with 14 bases between them. The chain's CDR3 is CASSRSLGGNYGYTF. Here the CDR3 DNA reads TGCGCCAGCAGCCGATCTTTAGGAGGGAACTATGGCTACACCTTC.

In this sample, this clone turned up once. The V call is TRBV6-5, the J call TRBJ2-7, with TRBD1 identical over 12 bases. Trimming at V came to 2 bases and at J to 5 bases, leaving 1 base not matched to a gene. Germline-derived CDR1 and CDR2 are MNHEY and SVGAGI. The CDR3 runs 14 residues. The CDR3 region is CASSYGTGGDEQYF. CDR3 nucleotides: TGTGCCAGCAGTTACGGGACAGGGGGCGACGAGCAGTACTTC.

The chain couples TRBV5-4 to TRBJ2-7; D ambiguous. Germline CDR1 reads SGHNT; CDR2 reads YYREEE (reference sequence). The V end lost 7 bases, the J end lost 6 bases, and 17 bases lay between the germline ends. There are 13 residues in the CDR3. CDR3: CASQQPYHPEQYF. The CDR3 nucleotides read TGTGCCAGCCAACAACCCTACCACCCCGAGCAGTACTTC.

The rearrangement links TRBV27 to TRBJ1-2; tentatively, D is TRBD1 (5 bases). Per germline, CDR1 MNHEY and CDR2 SMNVEV (reference sequence). Deletions cut 3 bases from V and 2 bases from J, with 10 bases between. CDR3 length equals 14 residues. The CDR3 reads CASSLSGNNYGYTF. As DNA, the CDR3 is TGTGCCAGCAGTTTGTCAGGGAACAACTATGGCTACACCTTC.

In this sample, this clone turned up a few times. The chain combines TRBV7-9 with TRBJ2-7, with 10 positions matching TRBD1. The CDR3 totals 14 residues. Germline values: CDR1 SEHNR, CDR2 FQNEAQ (reference sequence). V lost 5 bases, J lost 3 bases, and 4 bases stayed unmatched. The chain's CDR3 is CASSETGGVYEQYF. CDR3 sequence (DNA): TGTGCCAGCAGCGAGACAGGGGGCGTCTACGAGCAGTACTTC.

This clone is categorized as medium-sized (0.01 to 0.1%). The V gene is TRBV9, the J gene TRBJ1-6, with 8 bases identical to TRBD1. Germline lookup yields CDR1 SGDLS and CDR2 YYNGEE. With 0 bases clipped from V and 7 bases from J, the junction kept 15 bases outside the gene matches. This CDR3 has 19 residues. The CDR3 region is CASSVDKGTGSGGNSPLHF. In DNA form, the CDR3 reads TGTGCCAGCAGCGTAGACAAAGGGACAGGCTCTGGGGGGAATTCACCCCTCCACTTT.

The V gene is TRBV29-1, the J gene TRBJ1-1; D uncertain. The V end was cut by 3 bases, the J end by 6 bases, with 17 bases between. The germline V gene encodes CDR1 SQVTM and CDR2 ANQGSEA. The CDR3 extends over 14 amino acids. CDR3 region: CSVEVSLAGAEAFF. Written as DNA, the CDR3 is TGCAGCGTTGAGGTTTCTCTGGCTGGAGCTGAAGCTTTCTTT.

This chain joins TRBV4-2 and TRBJ1-2, with a possible D match to TRBD1 (6 bases). The CDR3 contains 14 residues. V lost 3 bases and J lost 9, with 17 bases in between. Germline V gene lookup returns CDR1 LGHNA and CDR2 YNFKEQ. This chain's CDR3 is CASSHEPSGQRYTF. The CDR3 DNA reads as TGTGCCAGCAGCCACGAACCGAGTGGACAGCGCTACACCTTC.

The chain joins TRBV14 to TRBJ2-1; 8 bases align to TRBD2. Trimming at V came to 2 bases and at J to 8 bases, leaving 14 bases not matched to a gene. The CDR3 has 17 amino acids. Per germline, CDR1 SGHDN and CDR2 FVKESK. The CDR3 bases are TGTGCCAGCAGCCAAACGGTTTCAGCGGGAGCATTGGATGAGCAGTTCTTC. Protein sequence: CASSQTVSAGALDEQFF. Based on the CDR3 plus reference TRBV14 and TRBJ2-1, the full variable domain is EAGVTQFPSHSVIEKGQTVTLRCDPISGHDNLYWYRRVMGKEIKFLLHFVKESKQDESGMPNNRFLAERTGGTYSTLKVQPAELEDSGVYFCASSQTVSAGALDEQFFGPGTRLTVL.

The rearrangement uses TRBV30 and TRBJ2-7, with no clear D. Per the germline V gene, CDR1 is GTSNPN and CDR2 is SVGIG (reference sequence). The CDR3 spans 12 residues. V was pared by 0 bases and J by 2 bases, with 5 bases between. The CDR3 sequence is CAWSVPPYEQYF. In DNA form, the CDR3 reads TGTGCCTGGAGTGTACCCCCCTACGAGCAGTACTTC. Combining the CDR3 with reference TRBV30 and TRBJ2-7 gives the whole variable domain SQTIHQWPATLVQPVGSPLSLECTVEGTSNPNLYWYRQAAGRGLQLLFYSVGIGQISSEVPQNLSASRPQDRQFILSSKKLLLSDSGFYLCAWSVPPYEQYFGPGTRLTVT.

The rearrangement links TRBV5-1 to TRBJ1-1; D not certain. V was cut by 0 bases and J by 3 bases, with 6 bases left in between. The CDR3 runs to 13 residues. Germline V gene sequence: CDR1 SGHRS, CDR2 YFSETQ. The CDR3 DNA follows: TGCGCCAGCAGCTTGGCGAGGGACACTGAAGCTTTCTTT. Its protein product is CASSLARDTEAFF.

The gene calls are TRBV11-2 and TRBJ1-3, with D maybe TRBD1 (5 bases). The CDR3 covers 17 residues. V lost 3 bases, J lost 0 bases, and 15 bases lay in between. The germline V gene has CDR1 SGHAT and CDR2 FQNNGV. The CDR3 sequence: CASSFPSQGNSGNTIYF. For the CDR3, the DNA is TGTGCCAGCAGCTTCCCCTCGCAGGGTAACTCTGGAAACACCATATATTTT.

This chain links TRBV9 with TRBJ2-7, with no clear D. The CDR3 has 13 amino acids. V lost 4 bases to trimming and J lost 4 bases, with 12 bases between them. Germline V gene data show CDR1 as SGDLS and CDR2 as YYNGEE. CDR3 protein: CASSPQGSYEQYF. In DNA form, the CDR3 reads TGTGCCAGCAGCCCTCAAGGTAGTTACGAGCAGTACTTC.